This T cell receptor beta chain was captured by sequencing in a study of cytomegalovirus exposure and HLA in healthy donors. For the study at large: The Caucasian-associated ancestry cluster contained more than 75% of the roughly 400 genotyped donors.

The table lists this clone with a few counts. Its target is not known. Germline V gene data show CDR1 as SEHNR and CDR2 as FQNEAQ (reference sequence). V lost 3 bases and J 1 base, leaving 9 bases between the germline ends. The CDR3 is made up of 14 amino acids. Findings of the study overall: Trimming of TCR beta V- and J-genes showed a link, identified in a later analysis, to a missense DCLRE1C variant. Later examination showed HLA-associated TCR beta chains had greater clonal expansion than equally common others.

Use of 60 Vbeta and 13 Jbeta primers characterized the PCR. Sequenced by immunoSEQ multiplex PCR; TCRdb stores in-frame clones only, minus some. The sample consists of 150,000 to 200,000 clones, approximately 70% of them appearing once. The sequenced material came from PBMCs. This sequence was found in a young woman in good health and CMV-seronegative. The V and J genes are TRBV7-9 and TRBJ1-1, with D maybe TRBD1 (6 bases). In nucleotides, the CDR3 is TGTGCCAGCAGCTTCCCACAGGGGAACACTGAAGCTTTCTTT. Translated, it gives CASSFPQGNTEAFF. The whole variable domain, remainder taken from reference TRBV7-9 and TRBJ1-1, is DTGVSQNPRHKITKRGQNVTFRCDPISEHNRLYWYRQTLGQGPEFLTYFQNEAQLEKSRLLSDRFSAERPKGSFSTLEIQRTEQGDSAMYLCASSFPQGNTEAFFGQGTRLTVV.